Shown below are 4 T cell receptor beta chains from a single sample sequenced in a study of human CD4 T cells and Enterobacteriaceae. Assay used: immunoSEQ multiplex PCR; TCRdb lists only in-frame clones, some missing. The sample consists of approximately 26,000 clones, roughly 80% of them appearing once. All CD4+ cells other than CD45RA+CCR7+CD95- naive cells were sorted as memory, over 98% pure. The specimen sequenced was memory CD4+ T cells from blood. These receptors all come from a human donor in good health.

The rearrangement joins TRBV5-1 to TRBJ1-2; unclear D gene. CDR1 SGHRS and CDR2 YFSETQ come from the germline V gene. With 0 bases removed from V and 4 bases from J, the gap between germline ends came to 10 bases. The CDR3 runs to 14 residues. In DNA form, the CDR3 reads TGCGCCAGCAGCTTGGGGCAGGCTAGCTATGGCTACACCTTC. This encodes CASSLGQASYGYTF.

The chain combines TRBV11-2 with TRBJ2-1; D uncertain. The CDR3 is 12 amino acids. Trimming stripped 5 bases from V and 9 bases from J, with 11 bases between. CDR1 and CDR2 from the germline V gene are SGHAT and FQNNGV. The CDR3 nucleotides are TGTGCCAGCAGCCAGTTAGTGGGTGAGCAGTTCTTC. Its translation: CASSQLVGEQFF.

In this sample, this clone turned up once. V is TRBV9 and J is TRBJ1-2; D is perhaps TRBD1 (6 bases). The V end lost 3 bases, the J end lost 4 bases, and 7 bases lay between the germline ends. CDR3 size: 12 residues. Germline values: CDR1 SGDLS, CDR2 YYNGEE. In DNA, the CDR3 is TGTGCCAGCAGCGCGACAGGCTATGGCTACACCTTC. This gives the protein CASSATGYGYTF.

The count of this clone is one. The chain recombines TRBV5-6 with TRBJ1-2, with D possibly being TRBD1 (5 bases). The V and J ends lost 0 bases and 1 base respectively, with 13 bases between them. The CDR3 is 16 residues long. The germline gives CDR1 SGHDT, CDR2 YYEEEE. For the CDR3, the DNA is TGTGCCAGCAGCTTGGTGGGAGGGCAGGGTAACTATGGCTACACCTTC. Its translation is CASSLVGGQGNYGYTF.